This T cell receptor (beta chain) was documented in a study of OX40 agonist ivuxolimab in advanced cancers. General study results and limits: The 0.1-3.0 mg/kg partial responders had among the lowest clonal expansion.

Germline-derived CDR1 and CDR2 are SGHNT and YYREEE (reference sequence). Trimming cost V 3 bases and J 2 bases; bases outside gene matches: 7. CDR3 size: 15 residues. On this clone: Its antigen is as yet unknown.

TCRdb's copy holds only in-frame clones and misses some; the assay was immunoSEQ multiplex PCR. The table includes about 61,000 clones, 70% to 90% detected once. The sequence was collected from an adult with an advanced solid tumor such as melanoma, head and neck, liver or kidney cancer. Sequencing used CD4+ or CD8+ T cells sorted from blood, obtained in a trial of the OX40 agonist ivuxolimab. The chain joins TRBV5-4 to TRBJ2-5; 7 bases are shared with TRBD2. This CDR3 reads CASSWGGLPQETQYF. DNA of the CDR3: TGTGCCAGCAGCTGGGGGGGACTACCACAAGAGACCCAGTACTTC.